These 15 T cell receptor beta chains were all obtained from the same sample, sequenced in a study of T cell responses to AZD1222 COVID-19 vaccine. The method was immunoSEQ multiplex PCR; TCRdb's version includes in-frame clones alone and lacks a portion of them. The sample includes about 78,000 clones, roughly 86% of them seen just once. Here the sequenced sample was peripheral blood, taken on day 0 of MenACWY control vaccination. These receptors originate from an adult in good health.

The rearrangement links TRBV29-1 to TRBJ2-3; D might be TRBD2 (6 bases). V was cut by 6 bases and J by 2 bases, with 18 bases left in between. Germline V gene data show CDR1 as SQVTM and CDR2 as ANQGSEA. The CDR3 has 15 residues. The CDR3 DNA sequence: TGCAGCGTCCTCATTGGGACTTTTTACACAGATACGCAGTATTTT. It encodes CSVLIGTFYTDTQYF.

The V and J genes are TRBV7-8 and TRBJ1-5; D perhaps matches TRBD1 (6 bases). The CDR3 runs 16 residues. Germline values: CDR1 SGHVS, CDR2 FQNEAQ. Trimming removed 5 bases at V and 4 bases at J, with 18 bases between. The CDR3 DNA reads TGTGCCAGCAGCCCACCAGGGAGGGGGTCGAATCAGCCCCAGCATTTT. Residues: CASSPPGRGSNQPQHF.

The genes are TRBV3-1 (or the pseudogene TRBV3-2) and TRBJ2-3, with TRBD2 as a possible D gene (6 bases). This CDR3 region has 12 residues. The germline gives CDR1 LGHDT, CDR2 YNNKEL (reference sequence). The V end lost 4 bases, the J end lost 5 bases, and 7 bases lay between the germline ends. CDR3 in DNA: TGTGCCAGCAGCCCCGGGGGAGATACGCAGTATTTT. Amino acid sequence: CASSPGGDTQYF.

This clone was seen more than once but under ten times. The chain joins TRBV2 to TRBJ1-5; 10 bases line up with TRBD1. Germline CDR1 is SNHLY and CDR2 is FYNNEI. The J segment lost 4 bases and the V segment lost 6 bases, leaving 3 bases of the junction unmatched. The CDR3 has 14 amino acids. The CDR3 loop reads CASSGQGGNQPQHF. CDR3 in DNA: TGTGCCAGCAGCGGACAGGGGGGTAATCAGCCCCAGCATTTT.

CDR3 sequence (DNA): TGTGCCAGCTCAGACCAAACGCAGTATTTT. Protein: CASSDQTQYF. The chain combines TRBV18 with TRBJ2-3; D is ambiguous. This CDR3 comprises 10 residues. The V gene's germline CDR1 is KGHSH and CDR2 LQKENI. Trimming cost V 5 bases and J 9 bases, with 6 bases left between them.

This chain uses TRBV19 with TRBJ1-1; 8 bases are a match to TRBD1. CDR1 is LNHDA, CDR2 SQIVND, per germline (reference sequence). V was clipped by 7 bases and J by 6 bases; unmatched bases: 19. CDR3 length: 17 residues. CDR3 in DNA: TGTGCCAGTAACCCCCCGGACAGGGCCATGTTTTCCGCTGAAGCTTTCTTT. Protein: CASNPPDRAMFSAEAFF.

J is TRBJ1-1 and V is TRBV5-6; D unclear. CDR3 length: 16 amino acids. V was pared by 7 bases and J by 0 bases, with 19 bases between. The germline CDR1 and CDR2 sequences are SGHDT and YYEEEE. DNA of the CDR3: TGTGCCAGCGGGTTACGGGTTGGGTCCATGAACACTGAAGCTTTCTTT. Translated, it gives CASGLRVGSMNTEAFF.

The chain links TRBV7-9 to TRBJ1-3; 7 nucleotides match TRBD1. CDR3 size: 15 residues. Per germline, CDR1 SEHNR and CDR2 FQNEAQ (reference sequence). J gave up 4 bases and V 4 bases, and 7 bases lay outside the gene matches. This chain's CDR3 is CASSSDRRGGNTIYF. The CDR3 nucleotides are TGTGCCAGCAGCTCGGACAGGAGGGGGGGAAACACCATATATTTT.

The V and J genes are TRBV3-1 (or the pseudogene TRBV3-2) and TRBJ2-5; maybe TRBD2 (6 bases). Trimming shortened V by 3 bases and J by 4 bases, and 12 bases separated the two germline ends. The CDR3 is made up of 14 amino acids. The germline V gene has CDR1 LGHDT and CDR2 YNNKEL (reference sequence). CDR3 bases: TGTGCCAGCAGCCACGGAGGGCCCCGAGAGACCCAGTACTTC. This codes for CASSHGGPRETQYF.

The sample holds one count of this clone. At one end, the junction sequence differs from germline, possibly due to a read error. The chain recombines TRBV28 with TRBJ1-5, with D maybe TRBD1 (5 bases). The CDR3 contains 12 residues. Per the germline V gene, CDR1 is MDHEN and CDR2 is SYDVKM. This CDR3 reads CASSLRTFQPFF. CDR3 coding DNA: TGTGCCAGCAGTTTGAGGACATTCCAACCGTTTTTT.

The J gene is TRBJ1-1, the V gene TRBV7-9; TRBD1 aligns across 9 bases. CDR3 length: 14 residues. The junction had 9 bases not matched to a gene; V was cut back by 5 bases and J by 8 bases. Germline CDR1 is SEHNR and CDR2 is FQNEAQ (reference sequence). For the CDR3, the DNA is TGTGCCAGCAGCGATCGGACAGGGGTGGGCGAAGCTTTCTTT. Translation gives CASSDRTGVGEAFF.

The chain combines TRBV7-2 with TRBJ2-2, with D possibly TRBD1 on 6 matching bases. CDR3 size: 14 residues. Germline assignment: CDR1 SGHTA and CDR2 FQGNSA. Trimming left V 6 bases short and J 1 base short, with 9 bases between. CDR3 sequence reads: CASRPDRNTGELFF. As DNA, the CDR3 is TGTGCCAGCAGACCGGACAGGAACACCGGGGAGCTGTTTTTT.

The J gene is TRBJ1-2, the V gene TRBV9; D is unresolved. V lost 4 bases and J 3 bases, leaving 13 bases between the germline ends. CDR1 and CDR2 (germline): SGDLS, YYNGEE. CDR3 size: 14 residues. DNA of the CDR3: TGTGCCAGCAGCCAAAATGCCCGGGACTATGGCTACACCTTC. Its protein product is CASSQNARDYGYTF.

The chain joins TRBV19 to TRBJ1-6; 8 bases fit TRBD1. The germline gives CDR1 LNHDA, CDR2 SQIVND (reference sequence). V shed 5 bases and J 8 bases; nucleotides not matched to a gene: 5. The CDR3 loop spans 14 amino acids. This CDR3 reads CASSPDRGYSPLHF. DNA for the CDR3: TGTGCCAGTAGTCCTGACAGGGGCTATTCACCCCTCCACTTT.

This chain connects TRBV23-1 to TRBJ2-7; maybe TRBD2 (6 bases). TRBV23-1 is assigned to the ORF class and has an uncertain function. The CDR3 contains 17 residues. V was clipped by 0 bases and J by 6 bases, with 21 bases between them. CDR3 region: CASSQSFGRREDREQYF. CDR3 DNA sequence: TGCGCCAGCAGTCAATCATTCGGCCGCAGGGAGGATCGCGAGCAGTACTTC.